The present TCR beta chain was sequenced within a study of cytomegalovirus exposure and HLA in healthy donors. Background on the study: Earlier work reported about 110 million unique TCR beta sequences from 150 million to 200 million T cells. Overall study results and limits: A later analysis linked a missense DCLRE1C variant to TCR beta V- and J-gene trimming. Highly shared sequence variants in one cluster were likely a sequencing artifact. HLA-A and HLA-B allele assignments for most subjects were reportedly predicted accurately using TCR beta sequences.

As regards this clone: Its antigen is still unknown.

The PCR had 60 Vbeta and 13 Jbeta primers. TCRdb keeps only in-frame clones here, not all; method: immunoSEQ multiplex PCR. The data hold about 120,000 clones, with 70% to 85% observed a single time. Germline V gene lookup returns CDR1 PRHDT and CDR2 FYEKMQ (reference sequence). This CDR3 contains 14 residues. The V gene lost 5 bases and the J gene lost 2 bases, with 11 bases spanning the gap. The sample comprised PBMCs. This TCR derives from a man aged 18 to 29 in good health and CMV-seropositive. The chain has TRBV13 and TRBJ2-3; perhaps TRBD2 as D (6 bases). The CDR3 coding sequence is TGTGCCAGCAGCGCGGGACGGAACACAGATACGCAGTATTTT. This gives the protein CASSAGRNTDTQYF.